This T cell receptor beta chain comes out of a study of identical twins. General observations from the study: Cord blood's abundant beta clonotypes had fewer insertions, unlike memory repertoires.

This clonotype was counted a few times. No antigen is known for it. Each CDR3 protein is one row after TCRdb ran MiXCR on the 5' RACE reads. The table records fewer than 550,000 distinct CDR3 sequences, 12% to 15% of them present only once. This CDR3 region has 14 residues. The germline V and J ends were trimmed by 3 bases and 10 bases, with 16 bases remaining between them. In germline, CDR1 is ENHRY, CDR2 SYGVKD. These same data were also listed under a study on yellow fever vaccine responses in identical twins.

This TCR came from a woman younger than 35 in good health. V is TRBV10-3 and J is TRBJ2-1; a possible D gene is TRBD2 (6 bases). Material: CD4+ T cells sorted from blood. CDR3 nucleotide sequence: TGTGCCATCAGTGACCGGGGGATTCGAGGGGAGCAGTTCTTC. Its translation is CAISDRGIRGEQFF.